Listed below are T cell receptor beta chains from one sample, sequenced in a study of vaccination effects on CD4 cells after COVID-19. Antigen specificity for these receptors is unknown. Method: immunoSEQ multiplex PCR; TCRdb's copy keeps in-frame clones and lacks some. The repertoire consists of around 50,000 clones, with 67% occurring once and the leading ten covering roughly 5%. The source was CD4+ T cells from PBMCs cultured without peptide, collected before COVID-19 vaccination. These receptors were collected from a human donor who received a COVID-19 vaccine. Both conserved end residues are part of each CDR3. A D gene is named only where the DNA matches it firmly. Clone sizes are given selectively: once, few, many, or a class where the clone is expanded.

j_call d_call clone_size v_call cdr3_aa cdr3_nt
TRBJ2-2 TRBD1 - TRBV7-9 CASSVRGPQTTGELFF TGTGCCAGCAGCGTCAGGGGGCCTCAGACCACCGGGGAGCTGTTTTTT
TRBJ2-2 - medium-sized TRBV30 CAWDRTNTGELFF TGTGCCTGGGACAGGACAAACACCGGGGAGCTGTTTTTT
TRBJ2-5 TRBD1 - TRBV6-6 CASSAGTGLETQYF TGTGCCAGCAGTGCCGGGACAGGGTTGGAGACCCAGTACTTC
TRBJ1-3 - - TRBV6-5 CAVGRPSGNTIYF TGTGCCGTCGGCCGGCCATCTGGAAACACCATATATTTT
TRBJ2-7 - - TRBV3-1/TRBV3-2 CASSQDRGIAYEQYF TGTGCCAGCAGCCAAGATAGGGGGATCGCCTACGAGCAGTACTTC
TRBJ2-2 TRBD2 - TRBV7-8 CASSQKRGGRGGELFF TGTGCCAGCAGCCAGAAGCGGGGGGGCCGTGGCGGGGAGCTGTTTTTT
TRBJ1-1 - - TRBV2 CASRGGGVTEAFF TGTGCCAGCAGGGGGGGAGGGGTCACTGAAGCTTTCTTT
TRBJ2-1 - - TRBV5-1 CASSFPGGRLSDEQFF TGCGCCAGCAGCTTCCCCGGGGGGCGGCTCTCGGATGAGCAGTTCTTC
TRBJ2-7 TRBD1 - TRBV19 CASRGGRGLGEQYF TGTGCCAGTAGAGGGGGCAGGGGGCTCGGCGAGCAGTACTTC
TRBJ2-7 TRBD2 few TRBV6-8 CASSPGTSNEQYF TGTGCCAGCAGCCCCGGGACTAGCAACGAGCAGTACTTC
TRBJ2-5 - few TRBV28 CASIGNGETQYF TGTGCCAGCATTGGGAATGGGGAGACCCAGTACTTC
TRBJ2-1 TRBD1 - TRBV3-1/TRBV3-2 CASSQGIRDRGNNEQFF TGTGCCAGCAGCCAAGGTATTCGGGACAGGGGAAACAATGAGCAGTTCTTC
TRBJ1-1 TRBD1 - TRBV5-1 CASSWGQGKTEAFF TGCGCCAGCAGCTGGGGACAGGGAAAAACTGAAGCTTTCTTT
TRBJ2-1 - - TRBV3-1/TRBV3-2 CASSQMPGSSYNEQFF TGTGCCAGCAGCCAAATGCCCGGTAGCTCCTACAATGAGCAGTTCTTC
TRBJ1-4 - - TRBV18 CASSPPTTNEKLFF TGTGCCAGCTCACCACCCACAACTAATGAAAAACTGTTTTTT
TRBJ1-6 - - TRBV28 CASSLLEGGESPLHF TGTGCCAGCAGTTTACTGGAGGGAGGGGAGTCACCCCTCCACTTT
TRBJ1-3 - - TRBV2 CASGTGISGNTIYF TGTGCCAGTGGAACAGGAATCTCTGGAAACACCATATATTTT
TRBJ1-1 - few TRBV3-1/TRBV3-2 CASSQTWLSLEAFF TGTGCCAGCAGCCAAACCTGGTTGAGCCTTGAAGCTTTCTTT
TRBJ1-2 TRBD1 - TRBV6-6 CASSPFRGRTPYGYTF TGTGCCAGCAGTCCGTTCAGGGGGCGAACTCCCTATGGCTACACCTTC
TRBJ1-5 - - TRBV24-1 CATSDTGGQPQHF TGTGCCACCAGTGATACAGGCGGTCAGCCCCAGCATTTT
TRBJ1-1 - - TRBV7-2 CASSPRGAEAFF TGTGCCAGCAGCCCCCGTGGGGCTGAAGCTTTCTTT
TRBJ1-2 - - TRBV24-1 CATSERGNYGYTF TGTGCCACCAGCGAGCGTGGAAACTATGGCTACACCTTC
TRBJ2-1 TRBD2 few TRBV29-1 CSVAPAGAGEQFF TGCAGCGTTGCCCCGGCGGGAGCGGGTGAGCAGTTCTTC
TRBJ2-5 TRBD1 - TRBV6-5 CASSRGQLQETQYF TGTGCCAGCAGCAGGGGACAGCTCCAAGAGACCCAGTACTTC
TRBJ1-5 - few TRBV15 CATSRDLVDQPQHF TGTGCCACCAGCAGAGATCTTGTCGATCAGCCCCAGCATTTT
TRBJ1-1 - few TRBV5-5 CASSLEASNTEAFF TGTGCCAGCAGCTTGGAGGCATCAAACACTGAAGCTTTCTTT
TRBJ2-2 TRBD2 - TRBV4-2 CASRDRRLAEAGELFF TGTGCCAGCAGAGACCGGAGACTAGCCGAAGCCGGGGAGCTGTTTTTT
TRBJ2-3 TRBD1 - TRBV10-3 CAITRQGGTDTQYF TGTGCCATCACCAGACAGGGTGGAACAGATACGCAGTATTTT
TRBJ1-6 TRBD1 few TRBV28 CASSLGTGSYNSPLHF TGTGCCAGCAGTTTGGGGACAGGGAGCTATAATTCACCCCTCCACTTT
TRBJ2-1 TRBD2 few TRBV14 CASSPGLAGGRGEQFF TGTGCCAGCAGCCCGGGACTAGCGGGAGGGAGGGGTGAGCAGTTCTTC
TRBJ2-1 - few TRBV12-3/TRBV12-4 CASRRTVSEQFF TGTGCCAGCAGACGGACAGTGAGCGAGCAGTTCTTC
TRBJ2-1 TRBD2 few TRBV5-1 CASSGTSGRNNEQFF TGCGCCAGCAGCGGTACTAGCGGGAGGAACAATGAGCAGTTCTTC
TRBJ2-1 - - TRBV28 CASSLGLTYNEQFF TGTGCCAGCAGTCTGGGACTTACTTACAATGAGCAGTTCTTC
TRBJ1-1 TRBD1 - TRBV30 CAWRTGGLTEAFF TGTGCCTGGAGGACAGGGGGACTCACTGAAGCTTTCTTT
TRBJ2-1 - few TRBV11-3 CASSLDRLNEQFF TGTGCCAGCAGCTTAGATAGACTCAATGAGCAGTTCTTC
TRBJ2-5 TRBD2 few TRBV5-1 CASSLRPLTSGGGEETQYF TGCGCCAGCAGCTTGCGCCCCCTGACTAGCGGGGGAGGGGAAGAGACCCAGTACTTC
TRBJ2-1 - - TRBV7-2 CASSLGVGRYNEQFF TGTGCCAGCAGCTTGGGCGTCGGGAGATACAATGAGCAGTTCTTC
TRBJ1-6 TRBD1 few TRBV3-1/TRBV3-2 CASRGQGEASPLHF TGTGCCAGCAGAGGCCAGGGGGAGGCTTCACCCCTCCACTTT
TRBJ1-5 - - TRBV24-1 CATSDRGGYSNQPQHF TGTGCCACCAGTGACCGTGGGGGATATAGCAATCAGCCCCAGCATTTT
TRBJ2-1 - - TRBV27 CASSLEPPASISYNEQFF TGTGCCAGCAGTCTAGAGCCCCCGGCTAGCATCTCCTACAATGAGCAGTTCTTC
TRBJ2-7 - once TRBV5-4 CASSLMEQGPYEQYF TGTGCCAGCAGCTTGATGGAACAGGGACCCTACGAGCAGTACTTC
TRBJ1-3 - - TRBV28 CASSLWGGSSGNTIYF TGTGCCAGCAGTTTATGGGGCGGGTCCTCTGGAAACACCATATATTTT
TRBJ1-2 TRBD1 - TRBV3-1/TRBV3-2 CASSQVGTGPYGYTF TGTGCCAGCAGCCAGGTCGGGACAGGGCCCTATGGCTACACCTTC
TRBJ2-6 - - TRBV15 CATSRDLGLSGANVLTF TGTGCCACCAGCAGGGACTTGGGGCTCTCTGGGGCCAACGTCCTGACTTTC
TRBJ1-2 TRBD1 - TRBV30 CACAPGTGFNGYTF TGTGCCTGTGCCCCCGGGACAGGATTTAATGGCTACACCTTC
TRBJ2-5 TRBD1 - TRBV11-2 CASSPTEGDRDRGETQYF TGTGCCAGCAGCCCGACAGAGGGGGACCGGGACAGGGGAGAGACCCAGTACTTC
TRBJ2-2 TRBD1 - TRBV6-1 CASSESRQGTGELFF TGTGCCAGCAGTGAGTCGCGACAGGGGACCGGGGAGCTGTTTTTT
TRBJ1-5 TRBD1 - TRBV28 CASRSSRGLGNQPQHF TGTGCCAGCAGGAGTAGCAGGGGGCTAGGCAATCAGCCCCAGCATTTT
TRBJ1-2 TRBD1 - TRBV28 CASRDRQGGRRGYTF TGTGCCAGCAGGGATCGACAGGGAGGAAGACGTGGCTACACCTTC
TRBJ2-7 - - TRBV4-1 CASSYPQGGGYEQYF TGCGCCAGCAGCTACCCACAGGGTGGGGGCTACGAGCAGTACTTC
TRBJ1-1 - - TRBV6-4 CASSPSGAYTEAFF TGTGCCAGCAGCCCGTCAGGGGCCTACACTGAAGCTTTCTTT